A single sample gave rise to the 19 T cell receptor beta chains below, sequenced in a study of T cell responses to AZD1222 COVID-19 vaccine (TCRdb year 2021). Libraries were constructed by the immunoSEQ multiplex PCR assay. TCRdb stores this immuneACCESS table with in-frame sequences only. Part of the clones is absent; in the studies checked, under half of the shortfall reflects unresolved V genes, and no reason is known for the rest. The sample contains 150,000 to 200,000 clones, around 92% of them found a single time. The ten largest account for 1.3% of the sample. Interpreted using the paper, the time point label stands for: about 28 days (+/-7) after the second vaccine dose. The source material was peripheral blood, sampled 28 days after the second AZD1222 dose. The source of these receptors is an adult who received the AZD1222 COVID-19 vaccine.

This chain connects TRBV6-2 or TRBV6-3 to TRBJ1-3, with D hard to call. Trimming stripped 2 bases from V and 8 bases from J, with 10 bases between. Looked up from germline, CDR1 is MNHEY and CDR2 is SVGEGT. The CDR3 is made up of 13 amino acids. CDR3: CASSYGVYDTIYF. The CDR3 DNA reads as TGTGCCAGCAGTTACGGCGTCTACGACACCATATATTTT.

The chain couples TRBV7-9 to TRBJ1-1; 7 nucleotides agree with TRBD1. The CDR3 sequence is 17 residues long. Looked up from germline, CDR1 is SEHNR and CDR2 is FQNEAQ (reference sequence). V shed 2 bases and J 0 bases; nucleotides not matched to a gene: 9. The CDR3 sequence: CASSLMGEGAMNTEAFF. CDR3 sequence (DNA): TGTGCCAGCAGCTTAATGGGGGAGGGGGCGATGAACACTGAAGCTTTCTTT. Using reference TRBV7-9 and TRBJ1-1 for the parts outside the CDR3, the full variable domain is DTGVSQNPRHKITKRGQNVTFRCDPISEHNRLYWYRQTLGQGPEFLTYFQNEAQLEKSRLLSDRFSAERPKGSFSTLEIQRTEQGDSAMYLCASSLMGEGAMNTEAFFGQGTRLTVV.

This sequence joins TRBV19 and TRBJ2-6; D is uncertain. Trimming cost V 5 bases and J 2 bases, with 10 bases left between them. The CDR3 is made up of 15 amino acids. Per germline, CDR1 LNHDA and CDR2 SQIVND (reference sequence). The CDR3 sequence is CASSVQKTGANVLTF. The CDR3 nucleotides read TGTGCCAGTAGTGTACAGAAAACTGGGGCCAACGTCCTGACTTTC.

This sequence joins TRBV7-9 and TRBJ1-5; D remains unclear. The CDR3 consists of 13 residues. Per germline, CDR1 SEHNR and CDR2 FQNEAQ (reference sequence). V dropped 5 bases and J dropped 1 base, with 6 bases sitting between them. CDR3 coding DNA: TGTGCCAGCAGCCCCAGGAGCAATCAGCCCCAGCATTTT. Its protein product is CASSPRSNQPQHF.

V gene TRBV4-2 combines with J gene TRBJ2-7; 10 nucleotides agree with TRBD1. Germline loops: CDR1 LGHNA, CDR2 YNFKEQ. CDR3 length: 15 amino acids. V was pared by 1 base and J by 5 bases, with 5 bases of the junction left unmatched. The CDR3 DNA reads as TGTGCCAGCAGCCAAGTGACAGGGGGCGCGGACGAGCAGTACTTC. Translated, it gives CASSQVTGGADEQYF.

This sequence joins TRBV19 and TRBJ2-6; perhaps TRBD1 as D (5 bases). CDR1 and CDR2 from the germline V gene are LNHDA and SQIVND (reference sequence). This CDR3 has 15 amino acids. Trimming cost V 2 bases and J 1 base, with 6 bases left between them. CDR3 coding DNA: TGTGCCAGTAGTATACAGGGATCTGGGGCCAACGTCCTGACTTTC. Translating gives CASSIQGSGANVLTF.

This chain links TRBV28 with TRBJ2-7; TRBD2 aligns across 8 bases. The CDR3 consists of 17 residues. CDR1 is MDHEN, CDR2 SYDVKM, per germline. V was pared by 2 bases and J by 4 bases, with 13 bases of the junction left unmatched. The CDR3, as DNA: TGTGCCAGCAGTTTACTTGAACAGCGGGAGAGGGGGTACGAGCAGTACTTC. This codes for CASSLLEQRERGYEQYF.

CDR3 residues: CASRQPGTGNTEAFF. The CDR3 DNA reads as TGTGCCAGCAGACAACCCGGGACAGGGAACACTGAAGCTTTCTTT. This rearrangement joins TRBV5-4 to TRBJ1-1, with 8 bases fitting TRBD1. The CDR3 runs to 15 residues. J was trimmed by 1 base and V by 5 bases; bases with no gene match: 7. The germline CDR1 and CDR2 sequences are SGHNT and YYREEE (reference sequence).

The J gene is TRBJ2-1, the V gene TRBV24-1; D may be TRBD2 (5 bases). Germline-derived CDR1 and CDR2 are KGHDR and SFDVKD. Between the trimmed V and J ends, which lost 7 bases and 5 bases, there was a span of 14 bases. This CDR3 region has 14 residues. The CDR3 nucleotides read TGTGCCACCAGCAGGAGCATCGGGAACAATGAGCAGTTCTTC. Translation: CATSRSIGNNEQFF.

The chain uses TRBV27 and TRBJ1-1; TRBD1 is a possible D gene (6 bases). Per the germline V gene, CDR1 is MNHEY and CDR2 is SMNVEV (reference sequence). V shed 2 bases and J shed 7 bases, with 11 bases lying between them. The CDR3 runs to 13 residues. DNA for the CDR3: TGTGCCAGCAGTTTAGGGGGGGCGGGTGAAGCTTTCTTT. This gives the protein CASSLGGAGEAFF.

The rearrangement links TRBV15 to TRBJ2-1; possible D gene TRBD2, 6 bases. CDR1 is LNHNV and CDR2 is YYDKDF in the germline V gene (reference sequence). This CDR3 is built from 19 residues. V was pared by 0 bases and J by 2 bases, with 20 bases between. The CDR3 DNA sequence: TGTGCCACCAGCAGAGAGGGGGATGGGGCGGGATCCGCCTACAATGAGCAGTTCTTC. This sequence encodes CATSREGDGAGSAYNEQFF.

The chain has TRBV6-6 and TRBJ1-5; TRBD1 aligns across 7 bases. Per germline, CDR1 MNHNY and CDR2 SVGAGI (reference sequence). The trim removed 7 bases at V and 7 bases at J, leaving 7 bases unmatched. The CDR3 is 13 residues long. The CDR3 here is CASTDDRAQPQHF. For the CDR3, the DNA is TGTGCCAGCACCGACGACAGGGCACAGCCCCAGCATTTT.

The chain has TRBV27 and TRBJ2-7; D gene uncertain. Germline assignment: CDR1 MNHEY and CDR2 SMNVEV (reference sequence). Trimming left V 6 bases short and J 2 bases short, with 17 bases between. There are 15 residues in the CDR3. The DNA of the CDR3 is TGTGCCAGCAGCCGGGTGGTGGCGGCTCCCTACGAGCAGTACTTC. Residues: CASSRVVAAPYEQYF.

The chain employs TRBV10-3 and TRBJ1-2; D remains unclear. V was trimmed by 7 bases and J by 0 bases, leaving 9 bases between them. The length of the CDR3 is 13 residues. The germline V gene has CDR1 ENHRY and CDR2 SYGVKD. The CDR3 DNA follows: TGTGCCATCACTCGGGAAGCTAACTATGGCTACACCTTC. This sequence encodes CAITREANYGYTF.

The chain employs TRBV7-2 and TRBJ1-5; D gene uncertain. The germline gives CDR1 SGHTA, CDR2 FQGNSA. This CDR3 region has 12 residues. V dropped 6 bases and J dropped 4 bases, with 7 bases sitting between them. CDR3 nucleotides: TGTGCCAGCAGTAAACCTAATCAGCCCCAGCATTTT. Protein sequence: CASSKPNQPQHF.

The J gene is TRBJ2-7, the V gene TRBV5-4, with TRBD2 matching 11 bases. CDR1 is SGHNT and CDR2 is YYREEE in the germline V gene (reference sequence). The ends lost 4 bases at V and 3 bases at J; junction bases unmatched: 3. The CDR3 runs 14 residues. This CDR3 reads CASSLAGGYYEQYF. The CDR3 DNA is TGTGCCAGCAGCCTAGCGGGAGGTTACTACGAGCAGTACTTC.

The chain couples TRBV3-1 (or the pseudogene TRBV3-2) to TRBJ1-1; no definite D call. The CDR3 runs 12 residues. Looked up from germline, CDR1 is LGHDT and CDR2 is YNNKEL (reference sequence). V dropped 0 bases and J dropped 10 bases, with 9 bases sitting between them. The CDR3 is CASSQDPLGAFF. The CDR3 region has the DNA TGTGCCAGCAGCCAAGACCCCTTGGGAGCTTTCTTT.

The V gene is TRBV20-1, the J gene TRBJ1-5; 7 bases are shared with TRBD1. The CDR3 is 14 residues long. Germline V gene sequence: CDR1 DFQATT, CDR2 SNEGSKA (reference sequence). J lost 3 bases, V lost 3 bases, and 5 bases had no gene match. CDR3 DNA sequence: TGCAGTGCTAGTGCCGGGACAGACAATCAGCCCCAGCATTTT. Translated: CSASAGTDNQPQHF.

The chain is built from TRBV6-5 and TRBJ1-2; D gene ambiguous. Trimming removed 1 base at V and 2 bases at J, with 8 bases between. Per the germline V gene, CDR1 is MNHEY and CDR2 is SVGAGI. The CDR3 has 14 residues. CDR3 DNA: TGTGCCAGCAGTTACTTGCCAAGGAACTATGGCTACACCTTC. Translating it yields CASSYLPRNYGYTF.